This entry concerns a single T cell receptor (beta chain). Its matching antigen is unknown. This sample was included in a study of T cell responses to AZD1222 COVID-19 vaccine. Study outcomes and limitations: White British ancestry dominated among donors, who included more females, and clonal diversity was possibly underestimated. Spike-specific TCR breadth and depth were elevated following two AZD1222 doses. Repertoire samples came only from after the peak T cell response.

The assay was immunoSEQ multiplex PCR, and TCRdb's table has in-frame clones only and misses some. The sample has about 120,000 clones, around 87% seen once. Sequenced here: peripheral blood, sampled on day 0 of AZD1222 vaccination. This clonotype originated in an adult in good health.

The CDR3 DNA sequence: TGTGCCAGCAGCCTAGACACCTCCATGGGAGACACTGAAGCTTTCTTT. It translates to CASSLDTSMGDTEAFF. This chain connects TRBV6-2 or TRBV6-3 to TRBJ1-1; unclear D gene. The CDR3 loop spans 16 amino acids. Germline CDR1 MNHEY, CDR2 SVGEGT. The ends were cut back, 6 bases at V and 3 bases at J, with 20 bases in the middle.